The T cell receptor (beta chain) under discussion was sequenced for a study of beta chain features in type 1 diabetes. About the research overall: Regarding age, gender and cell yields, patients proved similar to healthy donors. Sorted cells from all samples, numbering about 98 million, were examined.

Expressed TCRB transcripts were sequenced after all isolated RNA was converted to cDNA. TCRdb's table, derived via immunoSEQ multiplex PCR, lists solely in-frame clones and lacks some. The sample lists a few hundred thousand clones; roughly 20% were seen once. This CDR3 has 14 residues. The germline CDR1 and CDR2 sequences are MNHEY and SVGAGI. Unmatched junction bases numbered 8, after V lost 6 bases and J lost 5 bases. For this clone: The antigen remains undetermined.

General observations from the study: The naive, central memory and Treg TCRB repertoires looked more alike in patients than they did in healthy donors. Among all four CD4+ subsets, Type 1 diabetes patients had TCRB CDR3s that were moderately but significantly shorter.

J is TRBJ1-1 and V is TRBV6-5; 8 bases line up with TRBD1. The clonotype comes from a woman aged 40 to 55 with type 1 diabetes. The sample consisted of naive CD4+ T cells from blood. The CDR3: CASSRQGLGTEAFF. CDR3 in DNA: TGTGCCAGCAGCCGACAGGGGCTCGGGACTGAAGCTTTCTTT.